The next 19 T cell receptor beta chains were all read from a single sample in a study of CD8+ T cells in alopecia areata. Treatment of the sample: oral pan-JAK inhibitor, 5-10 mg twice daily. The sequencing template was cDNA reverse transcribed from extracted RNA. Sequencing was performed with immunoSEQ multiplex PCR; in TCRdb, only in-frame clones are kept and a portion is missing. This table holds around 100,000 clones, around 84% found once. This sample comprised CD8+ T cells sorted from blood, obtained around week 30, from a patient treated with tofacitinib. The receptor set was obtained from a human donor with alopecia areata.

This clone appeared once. The CDR3 loop reads CASSRDRSHDTF. DNA for the CDR3: TGTGCCAGCAGCCGAGACAGGAGTCACGACACCTTC. The V and J genes are TRBV7-9 and TRBJ1-2; tentative D call: TRBD1 (6 bases). CDR1 SEHNR and CDR2 FQNEAQ come from the germline V gene (reference sequence). The CDR3 covers 12 residues. V was trimmed by 5 bases and J by 12 bases, leaving 16 bases between them.

The CDR3 reads CAFRGSADTQYF. CDR3 coding DNA: TGTGCCTTTCGGGGGAGCGCAGATACGCAGTATTTT. This chain connects TRBV30 to TRBJ2-3, with D maybe TRBD2 (6 bases). V was trimmed by 7 bases and J by 4 bases, leaving 12 bases between them. The germline V gene encodes CDR1 GTSNPN and CDR2 SVGIG (reference sequence). The CDR3 loop spans 12 amino acids. Complete variable domain (other parts from reference TRBV30 and TRBJ2-3): SQTIHQWPATLVQPVGSPLSLECTVEGTSNPNLYWYRQAAGRGLQLLFYSVGIGQISSEVPQNLSASRPQDRQFILSSKKLLLSDSGFYLCAFRGSADTQYFGPGTRLTVL.

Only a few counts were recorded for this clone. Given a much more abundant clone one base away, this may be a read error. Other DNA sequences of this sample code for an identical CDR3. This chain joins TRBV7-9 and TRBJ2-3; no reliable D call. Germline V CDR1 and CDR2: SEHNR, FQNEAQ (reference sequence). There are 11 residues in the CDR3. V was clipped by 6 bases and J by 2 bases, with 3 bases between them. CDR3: CASSYTDTQYF. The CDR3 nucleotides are TGTGCCAGCAGTTACACAGATACGCAGTATTTT. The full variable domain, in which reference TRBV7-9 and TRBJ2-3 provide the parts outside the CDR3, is DTGVSQNPRHKITKRGQNVTFRCDPISEHNRLYWYRQTLGQGPEFLTYFQNEAQLEKSRLLSDRFSAERPKGSFSTLEIQRTEQGDSAMYLCASSYTDTQYFGPGTRLTVL.

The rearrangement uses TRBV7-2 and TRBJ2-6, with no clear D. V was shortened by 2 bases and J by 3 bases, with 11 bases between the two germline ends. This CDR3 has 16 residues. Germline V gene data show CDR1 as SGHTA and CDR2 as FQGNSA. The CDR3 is CASSLQSDLGANVLTF. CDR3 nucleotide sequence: TGTGCCAGCAGCTTACAAAGCGATCTTGGGGCCAACGTCCTGACTTTC.

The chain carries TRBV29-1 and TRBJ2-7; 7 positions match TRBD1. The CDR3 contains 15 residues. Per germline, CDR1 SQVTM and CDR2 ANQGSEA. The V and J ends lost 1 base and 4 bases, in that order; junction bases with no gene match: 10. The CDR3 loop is CSVEARDSDFYEQYF. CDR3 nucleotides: TGCAGCGTTGAAGCCCGGGACAGTGACTTTTACGAGCAGTACTTC.

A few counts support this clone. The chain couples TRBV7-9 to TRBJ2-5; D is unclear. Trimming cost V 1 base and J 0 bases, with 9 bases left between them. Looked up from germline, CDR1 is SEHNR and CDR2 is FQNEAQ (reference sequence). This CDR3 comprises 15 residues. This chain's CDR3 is CASSLGTVHQETQYF. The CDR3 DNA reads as TGTGCCAGCAGCTTAGGGACGGTTCACCAAGAGACCCAGTACTTC.

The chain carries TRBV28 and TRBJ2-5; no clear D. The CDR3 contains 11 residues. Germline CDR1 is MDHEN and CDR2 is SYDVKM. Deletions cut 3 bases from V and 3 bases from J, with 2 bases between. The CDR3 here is CASSFEETQYF. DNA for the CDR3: TGTGCCAGCAGTTTTGAAGAGACCCAGTACTTC.

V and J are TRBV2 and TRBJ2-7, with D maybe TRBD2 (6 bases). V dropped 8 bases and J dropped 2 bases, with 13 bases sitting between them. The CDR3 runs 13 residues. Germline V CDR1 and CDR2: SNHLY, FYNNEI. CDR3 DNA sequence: TGTGCCAGCGTAGCGGTCGGGACCTACGAGCAGTACTTC. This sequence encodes CASVAVGTYEQYF.

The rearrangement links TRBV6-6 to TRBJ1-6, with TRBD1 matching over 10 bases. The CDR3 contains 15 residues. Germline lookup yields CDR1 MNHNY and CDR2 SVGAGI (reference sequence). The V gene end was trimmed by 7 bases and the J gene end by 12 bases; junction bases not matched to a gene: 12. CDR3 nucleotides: TGTGCCAGCACGTTACGGGACAGGGGTATCATACCCCTCCACTTT. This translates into CASTLRDRGIIPLHF.

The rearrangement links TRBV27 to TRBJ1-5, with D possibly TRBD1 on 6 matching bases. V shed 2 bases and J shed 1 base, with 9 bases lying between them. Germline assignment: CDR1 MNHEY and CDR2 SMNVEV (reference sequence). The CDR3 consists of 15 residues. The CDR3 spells CASSLQGISNQPQHF. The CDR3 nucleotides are TGTGCCAGCAGTTTACAGGGGATCAGCAATCAGCCCCAGCATTTT.

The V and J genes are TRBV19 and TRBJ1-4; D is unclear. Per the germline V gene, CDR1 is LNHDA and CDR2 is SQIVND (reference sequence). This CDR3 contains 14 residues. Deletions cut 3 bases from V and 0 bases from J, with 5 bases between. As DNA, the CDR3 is TGTGCCAGTAGTATGAAGCCAACTAATGAAAAACTGTTTTTT. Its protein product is CASSMKPTNEKLFF.

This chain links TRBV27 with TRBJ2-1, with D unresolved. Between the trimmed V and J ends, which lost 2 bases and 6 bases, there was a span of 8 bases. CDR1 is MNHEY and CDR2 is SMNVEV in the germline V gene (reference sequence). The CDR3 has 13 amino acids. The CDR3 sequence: CASSLTSSNEQFF. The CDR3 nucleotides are TGTGCCAGCAGTTTAACCAGCAGCAATGAGCAGTTCTTC.

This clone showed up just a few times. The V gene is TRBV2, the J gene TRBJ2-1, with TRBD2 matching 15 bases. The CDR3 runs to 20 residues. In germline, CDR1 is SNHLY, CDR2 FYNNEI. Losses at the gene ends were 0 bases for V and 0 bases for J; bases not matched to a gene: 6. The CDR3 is CASSEATGTSGRSSYNEQFF. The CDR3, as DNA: TGTGCCAGCAGTGAAGCGACCGGGACTAGCGGGAGGAGCTCCTACAATGAGCAGTTCTTC. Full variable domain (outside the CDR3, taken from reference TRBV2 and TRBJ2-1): EPEVTQTPSHQVTQMGQEVILRCVPISNHLYFYWYRQILGQKVEFLVSFYNNEISEKSEIFDDQFSVERPDGSNFTLKIRSTKLEDSAMYFCASSEATGTSGRSSYNEQFFGPGTRLTVL.

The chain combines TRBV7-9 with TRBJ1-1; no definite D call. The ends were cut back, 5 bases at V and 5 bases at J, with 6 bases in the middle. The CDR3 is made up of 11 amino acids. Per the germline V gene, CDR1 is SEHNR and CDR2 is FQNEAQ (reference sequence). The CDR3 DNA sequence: TGTGCCAGCAGCGAAAAGACTGAAGCTTTCTTT. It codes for CASSEKTEAFF.

The CDR3 sequence is CASSLSLGGGTEAFF. The CDR3 nucleotides are TGTGCCAGCAGCTTAAGTTTGGGGGGAGGTACTGAAGCTTTCTTT. The chain carries TRBV7-2 and TRBJ1-1; a possible D gene is TRBD1 (5 bases). V lost 2 bases and J lost 5, with 15 bases in between. Germline CDR1 is SGHTA and CDR2 is FQGNSA. The CDR3 covers 15 residues.

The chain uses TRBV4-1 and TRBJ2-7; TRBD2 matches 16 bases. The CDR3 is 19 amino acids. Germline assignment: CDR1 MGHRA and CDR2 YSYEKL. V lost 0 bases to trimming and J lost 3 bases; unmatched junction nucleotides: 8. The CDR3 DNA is TGCGCCAGCAGCCAAGATCCGGGGGGACTAGCGGGAGGGGACTACGAGCAGTACTTC. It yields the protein CASSQDPGGLAGGDYEQYF.

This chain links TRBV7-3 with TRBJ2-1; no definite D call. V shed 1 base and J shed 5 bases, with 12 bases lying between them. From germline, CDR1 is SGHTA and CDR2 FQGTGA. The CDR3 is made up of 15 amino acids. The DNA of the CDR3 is TGTGCCAGCAGCTTAAGCCTAGATTTGAACAATGAGCAGTTCTTC. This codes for CASSLSLDLNNEQFF. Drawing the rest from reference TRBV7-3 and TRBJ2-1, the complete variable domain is GAGVSQTPSNKVTEKGKYVELRCDPISGHTALYWYRQSLGQGPEFLIYFQGTGAADDSGLPNDRFFAVRPEGSVSTLKIQRTERGDSAVYLCASSLSLDLNNEQFFGPGTRLTVL.

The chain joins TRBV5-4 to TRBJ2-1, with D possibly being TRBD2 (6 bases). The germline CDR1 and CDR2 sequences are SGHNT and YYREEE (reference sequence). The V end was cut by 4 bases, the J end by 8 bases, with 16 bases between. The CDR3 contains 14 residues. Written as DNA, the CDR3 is TGTGCCAGCAGCATAGGACTACCGGGGGATGAGCAGTTCTTC. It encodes CASSIGLPGDEQFF.

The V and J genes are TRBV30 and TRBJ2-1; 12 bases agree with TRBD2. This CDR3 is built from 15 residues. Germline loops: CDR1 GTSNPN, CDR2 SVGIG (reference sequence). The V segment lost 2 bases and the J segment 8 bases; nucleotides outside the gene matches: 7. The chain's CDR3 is CAWSPTSGRSHEQFF. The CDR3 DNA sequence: TGTGCCTGGAGTCCAACTAGCGGGAGGAGTCATGAGCAGTTCTTC.